This TCR beta chain was recovered during a study of shared clonotypes between healthy human individuals. Here immunoSEQ multiplex PCR was the method, and the copy in TCRdb shows in-frame clones only, minus some. The repertoire holds around 1.4 million clones, with approximately 98.5% as singletons. The CDR3 has 13 amino acids. V gave up 5 bases and J gave up 0 bases, with 7 bases separating them. Germline V gene data show CDR1 as SEHNR and CDR2 as FQNEAQ (reference sequence). The J gene is TRBJ2-5, the V gene TRBV7-9; a weak D match, TRBD2 (6 bases). Sequenced input: naive CD4+ T cells sorted from blood. The subset here: CD45RA+ positively selected. The sequence derives from a man aged 25 to 45 in good health. In nucleotides, the CDR3 is TGTGCCAGCAGCCGGGACTACCAAGAGACCCAGTACTTC. Protein: CASSRDYQETQYF.